The 27 T cell receptor beta chains below come from one sample, sequenced in a study of OX40 agonist ivuxolimab in advanced cancers. Profiling relied on immunoSEQ multiplex PCR, and the TCRdb table lists in-frame clones only, not all of them. The sample records approximately 58,000 clones, about 85% being singletons. This specimen was CD4+ or CD8+ T cells sorted from blood, taken in a trial of the OX40 agonist ivuxolimab. These receptors came from an adult with an advanced solid tumor such as melanoma, head and neck, liver or kidney cancer.

The chain recombines TRBV6-6 with TRBJ2-2, with TRBD2 identical over 7 bases. CDR1 and CDR2 (germline): MNHNY, SVGAGI (reference sequence). Unmatched junction bases numbered 2, after V lost 7 bases and J lost 0 bases. The CDR3 is made up of 14 amino acids. CDR3 protein: CASTGRPNTGELFF. For the CDR3, the DNA is TGTGCCAGCACCGGGAGGCCGAACACCGGGGAGCTGTTTTTT.

This clone was picked up one time. V and J are TRBV30 and TRBJ1-3; a possible D gene is TRBD1 (6 bases). Trimming cost V 5 bases and J 0 bases, with 17 bases left between them. This CDR3 spans 16 amino acids. Germline loops: CDR1 GTSNPN, CDR2 SVGIG (reference sequence). The CDR3 nucleotides are TGTGCCTGGGGTACAACGGACAGATTCTCTGGAAACACCATATATTTT. It translates to CAWGTTDRFSGNTIYF.

This clone showed up just once. V usage is TRBV7-2 and J usage is TRBJ1-2, with D perhaps TRBD1 (6 bases). Trimming left V 4 bases short and J 8 bases short, with 17 bases between. CDR1 is SGHTA, CDR2 FQGNSA, per germline. CDR3 length equals 14 residues. CDR3 in amino acids: CASSSSRGLEGYTF. Written as DNA, the CDR3 is TGTGCCAGCAGCTCATCTCGGGGGCTGGAGGGCTACACCTTC.

V and J are TRBV7-9 and TRBJ2-5; D gene uncertain. The CDR3 runs 14 residues. The germline CDR1 and CDR2 sequences are SEHNR and FQNEAQ (reference sequence). V lost 5 bases, J lost 1 base, and 11 bases lay in between. The CDR3 sequence is CASSPRVGQETQYF. In nucleotides, the CDR3 is TGTGCCAGCAGCCCCCGGGTGGGCCAAGAGACCCAGTACTTC.

The chain uses TRBV6-6 and TRBJ2-2; a possible D gene is TRBD2 (6 bases). The CDR3 has 16 amino acids. V shed 0 bases and J shed 1 base, with 9 bases lying between them. Germline CDR1 and CDR2: MNHNY and SVGAGI (reference sequence). The CDR3 bases are TGTGCCAGCAGTTACTCGACGCGGGAGAACACCGGGGAGCTGTTTTTT. Translated: CASSYSTRENTGELFF.

The V gene is TRBV5-6, the J gene TRBJ2-3; no reliable D call. In germline, CDR1 is SGHDT, CDR2 YYEEEE. Trimming cost V 0 bases and J 6 bases, with 14 bases left between them. This CDR3 contains 15 residues. In DNA form, the CDR3 reads TGTGCCAGCAGCTTGGGAGGTGGAGCACTGGATACGCAGTATTTT. This encodes CASSLGGGALDTQYF.

This chain connects TRBV7-9 to TRBJ2-1, with a weak D call TRBD1 (5 bases). This CDR3 has 14 residues. Trimming pared 3 bases from V and 1 base from J, leaving 7 bases between. Germline CDR1 and CDR2: SEHNR and FQNEAQ (reference sequence). CDR3 region: CASSLQGSYNEQFF. CDR3 DNA: TGTGCCAGCAGCTTGCAGGGTTCCTACAATGAGCAGTTCTTC. The variable domain in full, completed from reference TRBV7-9 and TRBJ2-1, reads DTGVSQNPRHKITKRGQNVTFRCDPISEHNRLYWYRQTLGQGPEFLTYFQNEAQLEKSRLLSDRFSAERPKGSFSTLEIQRTEQGDSAMYLCASSLQGSYNEQFFGPGTRLTVL.

The CDR3 reads CAWSFVGRSMDTIYF. In DNA, the CDR3 is TGTGCCTGGTCGTTCGTGGGCAGATCCATGGACACCATATATTTT. The gene calls are TRBV30 and TRBJ1-3; no reliable D call. With 5 bases removed from V and 8 bases from J, the gap between germline ends came to 22 bases. The germline CDR1 and CDR2 sequences are GTSNPN and SVGIG (reference sequence). CDR3 size: 15 residues.

The chain recombines TRBV19 with TRBJ2-7; D possibly corresponds to TRBD1 (6 bases). Trimming cost V 10 bases and J 3 bases, with 16 bases left between them. There are 13 residues in the CDR3. The germline V gene has CDR1 LNHDA and CDR2 SQIVND (reference sequence). The CDR3 bases are TGTGCCACCTCCCCTACAGGGTACTACGAGCAGTACTTC. Amino acids: CATSPTGYYEQYF.

This chain joins TRBV19 and TRBJ2-7; D uncertain. Looked up from germline, CDR1 is LNHDA and CDR2 is SQIVND (reference sequence). The CDR3 sequence is 12 residues long. The ends were cut back, 5 bases at V and 4 bases at J, with 9 bases in the middle. The CDR3 reads CASSDFRYEQYF. DNA for the CDR3: TGTGCCAGTAGTGACTTCAGGTACGAGCAGTACTTC.

The rearrangement joins TRBV30 to TRBJ2-2; a possible D gene is TRBD2 (6 bases). The V and J ends lost 5 bases and 1 base respectively, with 8 bases between them. CDR3 length: 13 residues. Germline CDR1 GTSNPN, CDR2 SVGIG (reference sequence). The DNA for the CDR3 is TGTGCCTGGCGGCGGGGGAACACCGGGGAGCTGTTTTTT. Translating gives CAWRRGNTGELFF.

The J gene is TRBJ2-7, the V gene TRBV18; no clear D. Trimming took off 6 bases at V and 1 base at J, with 7 bases between the two ends. This CDR3 spans 12 amino acids. Germline V CDR1 and CDR2: KGHSH, LQKENI. CDR3 loop: CASSTGSYEQYF. DNA for the CDR3: TGTGCCAGCTCGACCGGGTCCTACGAGCAGTACTTC. Using reference TRBV18 and TRBJ2-7 for the parts outside the CDR3, the full variable domain is NAGVMQNPRHLVRRRGQEARLRCSPMKGHSHVYWYRQLPEEGLKFMVYLQKENIIDESGMPKERFSAEFPKEGPSILRIQQVVRGDSAAYFCASSTGSYEQYFGPGTRLTVT.

The gene calls are TRBV30 and TRBJ2-2; D ambiguous. This CDR3 has 12 amino acids. Germline values: CDR1 GTSNPN, CDR2 SVGIG (reference sequence). V gave up 2 bases and J gave up 2 bases, with 3 bases separating them. The CDR3 nucleotides read TGTGCCTGGAGTCTTAACACCGGGGAGCTGTTTTTT. Amino acid sequence: CAWSLNTGELFF.

The chain employs TRBV6-1 and TRBJ1-1, with a tentative D call TRBD1 (6 bases). Trimming took off 6 bases at V and 8 bases at J, with 10 bases between the two ends. The length of the CDR3 is 11 residues. Germline-derived CDR1 and CDR2 are MNHNS and SASEGT. CDR3 DNA: TGTGCCAGCAGCTTCGGACAGGAAGCTTTCTTT. Amino acids: CASSFGQEAFF.

This clone was counted between two and nine times. The chain combines TRBV6-1 with TRBJ2-1; D is possibly TRBD2 (6 bases). Germline values: CDR1 MNHNS, CDR2 SASEGT. The length of the CDR3 is 12 residues. Deletions cut 2 bases from V and 13 bases from J, with 12 bases between. The CDR3 DNA reads as TGTGCCAGCAGTGAACGTTACGGGGGACAGTTCTTC. This gives the protein CASSERYGGQFF.

This clone has only a few counts. The chain has TRBV19 and TRBJ2-2, with 9 bases aligning to TRBD1. V was clipped by 6 bases and J by 6 bases; unmatched bases: 14. Germline-derived CDR1 and CDR2 are LNHDA and SQIVND (reference sequence). The CDR3 is 17 residues long. CDR3 in DNA: TGTGCCAGTAGGACCTTGGTGGGACAGGGTTACGCCGGGGAGCTGTTTTTT. Residues: CASRTLVGQGYAGELFF. Using reference TRBV19 and TRBJ2-2 for the parts outside the CDR3, the full variable domain is DGGITQSPKYLFRKEGQNVTLSCEQNLNHDAMYWYRQDPGQGLRLIYYSQIVNDFQKGDIAEGYSVSREKKESFPLTVTSAQKNPTAFYLCASRTLVGQGYAGELFFGEGSRLTVL.

This chain uses TRBV14 with TRBJ2-5, with a possible D match to TRBD2 (6 bases). This CDR3 is 15 amino acids long. V was shortened by 11 bases and J by 1 base, with 20 bases between the two germline ends. CDR1 is SGHDN and CDR2 is FVKESK in the germline V gene. CDR3 DNA sequence: TGTGCCGGCCATGGAGGGGCAGAGGGCCAAGAGACCCAGTACTTC. It translates to CAGHGGAEGQETQYF.

The chain employs TRBV7-9 and TRBJ1-3, with D perhaps matching TRBD1 (5 bases). Germline-derived CDR1 and CDR2 are SEHNR and FQNEAQ (reference sequence). Trimming pared 3 bases from V and 3 bases from J, leaving 9 bases between. The CDR3 has 14 amino acids. The CDR3 protein is CASSFGRDGNTIYF. The CDR3 DNA sequence: TGTGCCAGCAGCTTCGGCAGGGATGGAAACACCATATATTTT.

V and J are TRBV28 and TRBJ2-3; D might be TRBD1 (6 bases). The CDR3 length is 15 residues. The V and J ends lost 2 bases and 0 bases respectively, with 9 bases between them. Germline-derived CDR1 and CDR2 are MDHEN and SYDVKM. The CDR3 DNA sequence: TGTGCCAGCAGTTTACCGGACAGTAGCACAGATACGCAGTATTTT. Its translation is CASSLPDSSTDTQYF.

The genes are TRBV25-1 and TRBJ1-5, with 7 bases matching TRBD1. Germline lookup yields CDR1 MGHDK and CDR2 SYGVNS. The CDR3 runs 15 residues. Trimming took 6 bases from V and 3 from J; bases not matched to a gene: 8. CDR3 region: CASRKTGIYNQPQHF. The CDR3 region has the DNA TGTGCCAGCAGGAAGACAGGGATATACAATCAGCCCCAGCATTTT.

The J gene is TRBJ2-3, the V gene TRBV7-9; D is uncertain. There are 15 residues in the CDR3. Germline loops: CDR1 SEHNR, CDR2 FQNEAQ (reference sequence). V gave up 5 bases and J gave up 2 bases, with 14 bases separating them. The CDR3 coding sequence is TGTGCCAGCAGCCTTAACGCGGAAAACACAGATACGCAGTATTTT. Encoded protein: CASSLNAENTDTQYF.

This clone has a handful of counts. The genes are TRBV6-5 and TRBJ2-3, with D hard to call. CDR1 is MNHEY and CDR2 is SVGAGI in the germline V gene. V was pared by 0 bases and J by 4 bases, with 11 bases between. The length of the CDR3 is 15 residues. CDR3 nucleotides: TGTGCCAGCAGTTACTCGACTCGGGCCTCAGATACGCAGTATTTT. Protein product: CASSYSTRASDTQYF.

This clone was seen a handful of times. The chain is built from TRBV18 and TRBJ2-2; D unclear. This CDR3 is built from 11 residues. Trimming removed 6 bases at V and 3 bases at J, with 2 bases between. CDR1 is KGHSH, CDR2 LQKENI, per germline. CDR3 protein: CASSDTGELFF. The CDR3 DNA reads TGTGCCAGCTCGGACACCGGGGAGCTGTTTTTT. The full variable domain, its missing parts supplied by reference TRBV18 and TRBJ2-2, is NAGVMQNPRHLVRRRGQEARLRCSPMKGHSHVYWYRQLPEEGLKFMVYLQKENIIDESGMPKERFSAEFPKEGPSILRIQQVVRGDSAAYFCASSDTGELFFGEGSRLTVL.

This rearrangement joins TRBV11-3 to TRBJ2-2; 8 positions match TRBD2. CDR1 is SGHNT, CDR2 YENEEA, per germline. V dropped 4 bases and J dropped 8; count of bases not matched to a gene: 6. CDR3 size: 14 residues. The CDR3 DNA follows: TGTGCCAGCAGCTCCGGGAGGGTGACTGGGGAGCTGTTTTTT. It translates to CASSSGRVTGELFF.

There are a few counts of this clone. The CDR3 loop reads CASSDTLAYEQYF. The CDR3 DNA sequence: TGTGCCTCATCGGACACACTAGCCTACGAGCAGTACTTC. This rearrangement joins TRBV30 to TRBJ2-7; D is tentatively TRBD1 or TRBD2 (5 bases each). The CDR3 is 13 amino acids. Trimming removed 7 bases from V and 2 bases from J, with 15 bases in between. From germline, CDR1 is GTSNPN and CDR2 SVGIG (reference sequence).

The rearrangement links TRBV30 to TRBJ2-7; D may be TRBD1 or TRBD2 (5 bases each). Germline V gene lookup returns CDR1 GTSNPN and CDR2 SVGIG (reference sequence). The V gene lost 0 bases and the J gene lost 3 bases, with 27 bases spanning the gap. The CDR3 length is 19 residues. CDR3 nucleotide sequence: TGTGCCTGGAGTGTAGCTCTAGTGATGGGGGAAGAGGGCTACTACGAGCAGTACTTC. Amino acid sequence: CAWSVALVMGEEGYYEQYF.

J is TRBJ1-2 and V is TRBV7-8, with TRBD1 matching over 7 bases. Trimming cost V 4 bases and J 4 bases; bases outside gene matches: 9. CDR3 length: 15 amino acids. Germline V CDR1 and CDR2: SGHVS, FQNEAQ. DNA for the CDR3: TGTGCCAGCAGCTCTACGACAGGGAGTCCCTATGGCTACACCTTC. Its translation is CASSSTTGSPYGYTF.